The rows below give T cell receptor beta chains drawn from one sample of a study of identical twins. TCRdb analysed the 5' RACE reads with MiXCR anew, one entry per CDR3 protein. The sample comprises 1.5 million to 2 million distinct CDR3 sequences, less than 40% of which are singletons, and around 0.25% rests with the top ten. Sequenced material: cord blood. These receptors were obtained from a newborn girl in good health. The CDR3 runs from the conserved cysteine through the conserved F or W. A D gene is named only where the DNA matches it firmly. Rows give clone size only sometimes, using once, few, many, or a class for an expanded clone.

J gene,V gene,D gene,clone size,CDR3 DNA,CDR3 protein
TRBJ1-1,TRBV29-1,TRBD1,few,TGCAGCGCCCGGGACAGGCCATACACTGAAGCTTTCTTT,CSARDRPYTEAFF
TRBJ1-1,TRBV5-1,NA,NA,TGCGCCAGCAGCCAGCCGTCCCCTGAAGCTTTCTTT,CASSQPSPEAFF
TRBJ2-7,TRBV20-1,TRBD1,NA,TGCAGTGCTCCCAAGGGACAGTATTCCTACGAGCAGTACTTC,CSAPKGQYSYEQYF
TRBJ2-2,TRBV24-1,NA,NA,TGTGCCACCAGTGCCCGGACTATGAACACCGTGGAGCTGTTTTTT,CATSARTMNTVELFF
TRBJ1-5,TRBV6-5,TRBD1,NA,TGTGCCAGCAGTTACTCGAGACAGGGCAATCAGCCCCGGCATTTT,CASSYSRQGNQPRHF
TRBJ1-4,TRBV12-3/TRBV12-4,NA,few,TGTGCCAGCAGCCTTCCCCGACTGAATGAAAAACTGTTTTTT,CASSLPRLNEKLFF
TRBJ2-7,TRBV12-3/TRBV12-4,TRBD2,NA,TGTGCCAGCAGTTGGTTTCGGGAGGCTGAGCAGTACTTC,CASSWFREAEQYF
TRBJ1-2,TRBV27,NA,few,TGTGCCAGCAGGGGAGGGCTTCTCTATGGCTACACCTTC,CASRGGLLYGYTF
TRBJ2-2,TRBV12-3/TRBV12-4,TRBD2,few,TGTGCCAGCAGTCTAGCGGGGGGGCCTGGGACCGGGGAGCTGTTTTTT,CASSLAGGPGTGELFF
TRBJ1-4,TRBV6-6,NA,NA,TGTGCCAGCAGCAGCCCGGGCGGGGGGCGTGAAAAACTGTTTTTT,CASSSPGGGREKLFF
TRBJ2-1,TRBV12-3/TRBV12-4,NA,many,TGTGCCAGCAGCGACCACCCACAAGGGCCAATACAGCGTGAGCAGTTCTTC,CASSDHPQGPIQREQFF
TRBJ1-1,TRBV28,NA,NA,TGTGCCAGCAGCCGCGGGACCCTCTTAAGGAACACTGAAGCTTTCTTT,CASSRGTLLRNTEAFF
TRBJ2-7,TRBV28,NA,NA,TGTGCCAGCAGTTTAAAGTCTCCCTTAAGGGAGGTCTACGAGCAGTACTTC,CASSLKSPLREVYEQYF
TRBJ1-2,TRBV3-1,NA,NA,TGTGCCAGCAGCCAAAGTCTCAGGGCTCTCAACTATGGCTACACCTTC,CASSQSLRALNYGYTF
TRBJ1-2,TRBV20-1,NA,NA,TGCAGTGCTCTAACCGGGACAACTAACTATGGCTACACCTTC,CSALTGTTNYGYTF
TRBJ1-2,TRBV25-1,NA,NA,TGTGCCAGCAGTGAATATGAGAAAATCGATGGCTACACCTTC,CASSEYEKIDGYTF
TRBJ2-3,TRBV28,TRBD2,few,TGTGCCAGCAGCCCCATAGCGGGAGGATTCACAGATACGCAGTATTTT,CASSPIAGGFTDTQYF
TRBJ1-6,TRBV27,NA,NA,TGTGCCAGCAGTTCGGGCCCGCCTACCATGCCCCTCCACTTT,CASSSGPPTMPLHF
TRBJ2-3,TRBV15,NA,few,TGTGCCACCAGCAGCAGACAGACTAGCACAGATACGCAGTATTTT,CATSSRQTSTDTQYF
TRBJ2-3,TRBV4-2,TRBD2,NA,TGTGCCAGCAGCCAAGAAACGGTGCGAGCGGGAGGGCCTAGCACAGATACGCAGTATTTT,CASSQETVRAGGPSTDTQYF
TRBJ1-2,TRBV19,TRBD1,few,TGTGCCAGTAGTACCCGGGACAGCCATGGCTACACCTTC,CASSTRDSHGYTF
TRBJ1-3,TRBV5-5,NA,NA,TGTGCCAGCAGCTTCTGGACCGCCGGGAACACCATATATTTT,CASSFWTAGNTIYF
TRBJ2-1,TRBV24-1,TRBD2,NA,TGTGCCACCAGTGATCTGAGCGGGAGGGCCATCAATGAGCAGTTCTTC,CATSDLSGRAINEQFF
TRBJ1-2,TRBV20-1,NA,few,TGCAGTGCTAGAGATCAACAGAATGGCTACACCTTC,CSARDQQNGYTF
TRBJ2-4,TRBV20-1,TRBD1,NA,TGCAGTGGCGACGGGGGACAGGGGAAAGGAAACATTCAGTACTTC,CSGDGGQGKGNIQYF
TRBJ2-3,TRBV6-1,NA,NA,TGTGCCAGCAGTGAGGGGTACGGAGATACGCAGTATTTT,CASSEGYGDTQYF
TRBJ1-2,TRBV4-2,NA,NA,TGTGCCAGCAGCCAAGAGCGGACAGCCGGGCGGTTTAACTATGGCTACACCTTC,CASSQERTAGRFNYGYTF
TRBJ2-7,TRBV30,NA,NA,TGTGCCTGGAGTGTCGTCCGAGGGGCATCTCCACAGTACTTC,CAWSVVRGASPQYF
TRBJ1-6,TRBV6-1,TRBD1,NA,TGTGCCAGCCAGACAGGGACGACCGGTTCACCCCTCCACTTT,CASQTGTTGSPLHF
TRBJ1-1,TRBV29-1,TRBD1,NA,TGCAGCGTCTCCGGACAGGTAGGCGCGCCGAACACTGAAGCTTTCTTT,CSVSGQVGAPNTEAFF
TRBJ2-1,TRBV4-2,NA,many,TGTGCCAGCAGCCAAGCCCACGAGAATGAGCAGTTCTTC,CASSQAHENEQFF
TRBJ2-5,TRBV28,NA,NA,TGTGCCAGCAGTTCGGGACTTCCCGAGGGAGAGACCCAGTACTTC,CASSSGLPEGETQYF
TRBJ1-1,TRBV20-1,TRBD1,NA,TGCAGTGCGTCAACAGGGGGCGTGACTGAAGCTTTCTTT,CSASTGGVTEAFF
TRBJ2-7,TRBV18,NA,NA,TGTGCCAGCTCACACACTATCTACGAGCAGTACTTC,CASSHTIYEQYF
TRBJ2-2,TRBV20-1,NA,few,TGCAGTGCTAGAGATCAGGGGAACACCGGGGAGCTGTTTTTT,CSARDQGNTGELFF